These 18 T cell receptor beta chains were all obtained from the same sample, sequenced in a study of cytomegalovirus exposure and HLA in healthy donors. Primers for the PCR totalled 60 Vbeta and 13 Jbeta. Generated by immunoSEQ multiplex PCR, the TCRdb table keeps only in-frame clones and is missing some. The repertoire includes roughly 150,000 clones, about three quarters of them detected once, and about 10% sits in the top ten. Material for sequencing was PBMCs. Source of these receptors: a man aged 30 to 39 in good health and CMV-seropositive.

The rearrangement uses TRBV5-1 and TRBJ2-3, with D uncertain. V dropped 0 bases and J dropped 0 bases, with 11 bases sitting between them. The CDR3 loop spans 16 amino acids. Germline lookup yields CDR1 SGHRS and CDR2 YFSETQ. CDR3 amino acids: CASSLDPGSSTDTQYF. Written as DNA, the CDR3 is TGCGCCAGCAGCTTGGATCCGGGTTCTAGCACAGATACGCAGTATTTT. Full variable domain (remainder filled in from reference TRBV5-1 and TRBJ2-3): KAGVTQTPRYLIKTRGQQVTLSCSPISGHRSVSWYQQTPGQGLQFLFEYFSETQRNKGNFPGRFSGRQFSNSRSEMNVSTLELGDSALYLCASSLDPGSSTDTQYFGPGTRLTVL.

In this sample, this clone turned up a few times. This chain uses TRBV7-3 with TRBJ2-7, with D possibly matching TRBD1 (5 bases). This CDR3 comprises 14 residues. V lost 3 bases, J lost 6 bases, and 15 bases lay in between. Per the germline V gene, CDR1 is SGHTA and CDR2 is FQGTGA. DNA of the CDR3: TGTGCCAGCAGCTTGGGGCCCCCCCCTAGCGAGCAGTACTTC. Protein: CASSLGPPPSEQYF.

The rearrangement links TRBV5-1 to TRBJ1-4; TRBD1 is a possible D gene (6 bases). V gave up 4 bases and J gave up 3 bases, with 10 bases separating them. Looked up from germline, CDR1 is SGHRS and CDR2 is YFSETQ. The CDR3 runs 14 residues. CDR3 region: CASSRGQPNEKLFF. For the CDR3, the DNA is TGCGCCAGCAGCCGCGGACAGCCTAATGAAAAACTGTTTTTT.

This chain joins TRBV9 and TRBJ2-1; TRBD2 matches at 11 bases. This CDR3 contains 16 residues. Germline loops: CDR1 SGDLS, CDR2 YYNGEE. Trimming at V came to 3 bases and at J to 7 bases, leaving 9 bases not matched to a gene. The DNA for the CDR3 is TGTGCCAGCAGCGCCTATAGCGGGAGGGCTAAGAATGAGCAGTTCTTC. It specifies CASSAYSGRAKNEQFF.

In nucleotides, the CDR3 is TGCGCCAGCAGCCTGACACCGGGACTAGCGGGAGGGCCAGGCTACGAGCAGTACTTC. It encodes CASSLTPGLAGGPGYEQYF. The chain uses TRBV5-1 and TRBJ2-7; TRBD2 matches at 16 bases. J was trimmed by 3 bases and V by 4 bases; bases with no gene match: 13. Per germline, CDR1 SGHRS and CDR2 YFSETQ. The CDR3 covers 19 residues.

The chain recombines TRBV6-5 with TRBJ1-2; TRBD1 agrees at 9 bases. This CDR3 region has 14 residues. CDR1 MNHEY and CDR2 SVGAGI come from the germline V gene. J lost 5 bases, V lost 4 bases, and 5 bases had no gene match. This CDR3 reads CASSSPGQGYGYTF. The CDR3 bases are TGTGCCAGCAGTTCCCCGGGACAGGGATATGGCTACACCTTC.

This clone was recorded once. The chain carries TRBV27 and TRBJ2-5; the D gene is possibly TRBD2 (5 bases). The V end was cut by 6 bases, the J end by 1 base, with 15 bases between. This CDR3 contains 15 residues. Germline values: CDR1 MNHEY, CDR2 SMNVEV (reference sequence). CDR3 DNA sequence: TGTGCCAGCAGCTCTGTGATGAGCGGCCAAGAGACCCAGTACTTC. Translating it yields CASSSVMSGQETQYF.

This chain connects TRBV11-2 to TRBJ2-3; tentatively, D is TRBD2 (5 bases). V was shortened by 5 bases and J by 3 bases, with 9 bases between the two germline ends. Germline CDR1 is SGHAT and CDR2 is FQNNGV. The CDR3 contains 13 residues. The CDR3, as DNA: TGTGCCAGCAGCCCCGGAGGAACAGATACGCAGTATTTT. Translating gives CASSPGGTDTQYF.

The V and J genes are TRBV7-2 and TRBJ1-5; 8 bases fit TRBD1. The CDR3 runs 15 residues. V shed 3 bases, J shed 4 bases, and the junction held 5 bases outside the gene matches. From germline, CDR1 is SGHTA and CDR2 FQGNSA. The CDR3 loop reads CASSFLQGGNQPQHF. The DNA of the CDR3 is TGTGCCAGCAGCTTTTTACAGGGGGGAAATCAGCCCCAGCATTTT.

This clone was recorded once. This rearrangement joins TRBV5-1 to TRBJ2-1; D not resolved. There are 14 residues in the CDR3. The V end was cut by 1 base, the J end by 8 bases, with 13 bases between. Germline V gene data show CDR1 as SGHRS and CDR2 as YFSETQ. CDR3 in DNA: TGCGCCAGCAGCTTGCGGCTAGAGAAAGATGAGCAGTTCTTC. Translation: CASSLRLEKDEQFF.

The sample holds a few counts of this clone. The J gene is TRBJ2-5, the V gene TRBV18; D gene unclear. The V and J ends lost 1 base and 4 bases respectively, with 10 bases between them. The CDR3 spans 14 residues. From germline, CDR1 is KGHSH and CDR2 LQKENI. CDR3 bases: TGTGCCAGCTCACCACTATATGTATTAGAGACCCAGTACTTC. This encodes CASSPLYVLETQYF.

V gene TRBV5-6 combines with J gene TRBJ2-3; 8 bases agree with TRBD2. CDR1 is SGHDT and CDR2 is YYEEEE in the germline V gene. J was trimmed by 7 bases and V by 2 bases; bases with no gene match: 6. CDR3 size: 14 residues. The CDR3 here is CASSLIGGGNTQYF. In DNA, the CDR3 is TGTGCCAGCAGCTTAATCGGGGGGGGTAATACGCAGTATTTT. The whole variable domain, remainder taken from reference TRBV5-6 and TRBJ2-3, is DAGVTQSPTHLIKTRGQQVTLRCSPKSGHDTVSWYQQALGQGPQFIFQYYEEEERQRGNFPDRFSGHQFPNYSSELNVNALLLGDSALYLCASSLIGGGNTQYFGPGTRLTVL.

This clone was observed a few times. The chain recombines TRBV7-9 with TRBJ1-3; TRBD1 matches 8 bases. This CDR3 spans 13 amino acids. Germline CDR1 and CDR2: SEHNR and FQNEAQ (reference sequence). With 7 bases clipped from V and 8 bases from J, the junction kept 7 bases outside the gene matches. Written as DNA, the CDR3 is TGTGCCAGCATCCCGAGGACAGGGTACACCATATATTTT. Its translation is CASIPRTGYTIYF.

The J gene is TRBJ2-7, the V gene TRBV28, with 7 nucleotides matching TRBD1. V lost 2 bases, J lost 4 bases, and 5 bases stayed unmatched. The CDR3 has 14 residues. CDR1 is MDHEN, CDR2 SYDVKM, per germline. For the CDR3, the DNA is TGTGCCAGCAGTTTACCCGGGACAGTTTACGAGCAGTACTTC. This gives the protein CASSLPGTVYEQYF.

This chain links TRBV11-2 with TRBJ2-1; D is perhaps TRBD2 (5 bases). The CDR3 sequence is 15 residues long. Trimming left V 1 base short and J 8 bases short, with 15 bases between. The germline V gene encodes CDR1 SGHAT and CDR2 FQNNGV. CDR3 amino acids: CASSLAWASLDEQFF. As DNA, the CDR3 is TGTGCCAGCAGCTTAGCATGGGCTAGCCTCGATGAGCAGTTCTTC.

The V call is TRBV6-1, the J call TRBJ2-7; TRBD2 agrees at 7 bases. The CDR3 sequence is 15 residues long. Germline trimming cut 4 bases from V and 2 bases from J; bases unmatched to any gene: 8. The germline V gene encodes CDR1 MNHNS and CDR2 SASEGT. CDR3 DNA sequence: TGTGCCAGCAGTGGGGGTCTAGCGGCTACCTACGAGCAGTACTTC. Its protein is CASSGGLAATYEQYF.

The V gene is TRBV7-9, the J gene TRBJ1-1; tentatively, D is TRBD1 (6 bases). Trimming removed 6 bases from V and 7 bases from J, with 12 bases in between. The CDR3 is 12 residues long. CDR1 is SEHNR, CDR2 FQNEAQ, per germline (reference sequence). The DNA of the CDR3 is TGTGCCAGCAGGGCAGGGGATGGTGAAGCTTTCTTT. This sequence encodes CASRAGDGEAFF.

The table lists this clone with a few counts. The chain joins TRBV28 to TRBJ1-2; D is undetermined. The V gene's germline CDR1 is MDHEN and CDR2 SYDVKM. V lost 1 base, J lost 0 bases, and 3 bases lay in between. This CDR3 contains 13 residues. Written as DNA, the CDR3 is TGTGCCAGCAGTTTATCCGCTAACTATGGCTACACCTTC. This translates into CASSLSANYGYTF.